This T cell receptor (beta chain) was recovered during a study of blood T cell repertoires in COVID-19. Measured with immunoSEQ multiplex PCR; TCRdb has only the in-frame clones, and not every one. Seen here are approximately 100,000 clones, more than 80% observed once, and the top ten hold approximately 30%. Material: peripheral blood. This TCR was sampled from a woman aged 80 or over with acute or convalescent COVID-19.

The CDR3 spells CASSRSASGNYEQYF. The CDR3 DNA reads TGTGCCAGCTCACGGTCGGCTAGCGGTAACTACGAGCAGTACTTC. This rearrangement joins TRBV18 to TRBJ2-7; 7 bases line up with TRBD2. Germline CDR1 reads KGHSH; CDR2 reads LQKENI. V was pared by 4 bases and J by 3 bases, with 9 bases of the junction left unmatched. This CDR3 spans 15 amino acids. Supplemented by reference TRBV18 and TRBJ2-7, the full variable domain reads NAGVMQNPRHLVRRRGQEARLRCSPMKGHSHVYWYRQLPEEGLKFMVYLQKENIIDESGMPKERFSAEFPKEGPSILRIQQVVRGDSAAYFCASSRSASGNYEQYFGPGTRLTVT.